Each of the 6 T cell receptor beta chains below was sequenced from the same sample in a study of OX40 agonist ivuxolimab in advanced cancers. The method was immunoSEQ multiplex PCR; TCRdb's version includes in-frame clones alone and lacks a portion of them. The data hold 45,000 to 50,000 clones, with just over 90% observed a single time. Sequencing used CD4+ or CD8+ T cells sorted from blood, obtained in a trial of the OX40 agonist ivuxolimab. The receptors stem from an adult with an advanced solid tumor such as melanoma, head and neck, liver or kidney cancer.

The chain uses TRBV28 and TRBJ2-1, with 13 nucleotides matching TRBD2. CDR3 size: 16 residues. The germline V gene has CDR1 MDHEN and CDR2 SYDVKM. The V and J ends lost 5 bases and 5 bases, in that order; junction bases with no gene match: 6. The CDR3 DNA follows: TGTGCCAGCAGTCATTTGGGACTAGCGGGGAACAATGAGCAGTTCTTC. Its translation is CASSHLGLAGNNEQFF.

The genes are TRBV11-1 and TRBJ2-7, with D possibly matching TRBD1 (5 bases). Germline CDR1 SGHAT, CDR2 FQDESV (reference sequence). The CDR3 has 14 amino acids. Trimming removed 3 bases from V and 4 bases from J, with 13 bases in between. CDR3 sequence (DNA): TGTGCCAGCAGCTTTCCCCAGGGTTCGTACGAGCAGTACTTC. Translation gives CASSFPQGSYEQYF.

This clone was found once. The V call is TRBV7-8, the J call TRBJ2-7; 11 bases agree with TRBD2. V was clipped by 4 bases and J by 2 bases; unmatched bases: 4. Germline V gene lookup returns CDR1 SGHVS and CDR2 FQNEAQ. This CDR3 has 15 amino acids. This chain's CDR3 is CASSWRTSGPYEQYF. Here the CDR3 DNA reads TGTGCCAGCAGCTGGAGGACTAGCGGGCCCTACGAGCAGTACTTC.

The V gene is TRBV7-6, the J gene TRBJ2-3; possibly TRBD1 for D (7 bases). The length of the CDR3 is 18 residues. CDR1 is SGHVS and CDR2 is FNYEAQ in the germline V gene. Trimming shortened V by 5 bases and J by 6 bases, and 27 bases separated the two germline ends. The CDR3 sequence is CASSPVRGAGGPADTQYF. The CDR3 DNA reads as TGTGCCAGCAGCCCCGTCAGGGGGGCCGGGGGCCCCGCGGATACGCAGTATTTT.

The chain uses TRBV2 and TRBJ2-2; D uncertain. Germline V gene lookup returns CDR1 SNHLY and CDR2 FYNNEI. This CDR3 spans 14 amino acids. V was cut by 3 bases and J by 4 bases, with 9 bases left in between. The CDR3 DNA sequence: TGTGCCAGCAGTGAGGAACGGGTCACCGGGGAGCTGTTTTTT. This encodes CASSEERVTGELFF.

This chain connects TRBV5-4 to TRBJ2-5; a possible D gene is TRBD1 (5 bases). Trimming cost V 2 bases and J 6 bases, with 11 bases left between them. CDR3 length equals 13 residues. Germline V lookup: CDR1 SGHNT, CDR2 YYREEE (reference sequence). The CDR3 DNA reads as TGTGCCAGCAGCTTTCAGGGCTGGCAGACCCAGTACTTC. Amino acids: CASSFQGWQTQYF.